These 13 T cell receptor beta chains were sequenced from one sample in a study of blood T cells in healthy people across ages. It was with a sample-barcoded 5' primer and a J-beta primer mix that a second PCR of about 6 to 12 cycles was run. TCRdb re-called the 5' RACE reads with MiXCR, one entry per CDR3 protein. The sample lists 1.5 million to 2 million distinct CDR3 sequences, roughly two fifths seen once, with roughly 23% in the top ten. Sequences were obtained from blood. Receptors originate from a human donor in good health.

The DNA for the CDR3 is TGTGCCAGCAGTGAAGACAGGGGGCCCAACGTCCTGACTTTC. Translation: CASSEDRGPNVLTF. V is TRBV2 and J is TRBJ2-6; 9 bases line up with TRBD1. The germline V gene encodes CDR1 SNHLY and CDR2 FYNNEI. Unmatched junction bases numbered 0, after V lost 1 base and J lost 8 bases. CDR3 size: 14 residues.

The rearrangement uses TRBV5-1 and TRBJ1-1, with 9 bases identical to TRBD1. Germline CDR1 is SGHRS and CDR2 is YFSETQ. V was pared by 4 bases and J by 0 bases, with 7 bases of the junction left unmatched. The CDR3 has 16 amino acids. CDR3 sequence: CASSHRDRVLNTEAFF. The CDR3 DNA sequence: TGCGCCAGCAGCCACCGGGACAGGGTTTTGAACACTGAAGCTTTCTTT.

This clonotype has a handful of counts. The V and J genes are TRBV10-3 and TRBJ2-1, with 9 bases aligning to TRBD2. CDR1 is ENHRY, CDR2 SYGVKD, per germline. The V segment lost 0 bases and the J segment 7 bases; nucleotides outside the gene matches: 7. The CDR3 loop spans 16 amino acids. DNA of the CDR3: TGTGCCATCAGTGAGTCAGGGCTAGCGGGGAAAAATGAGCAGTTCTTC. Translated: CAISESGLAGKNEQFF.

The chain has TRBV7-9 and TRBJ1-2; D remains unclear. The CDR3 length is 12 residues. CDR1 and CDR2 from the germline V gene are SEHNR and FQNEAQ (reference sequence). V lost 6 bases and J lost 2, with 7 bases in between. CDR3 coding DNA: TGTGCCAGCAGGGAATTGAACTATGGCTACACCTTC. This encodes CASRELNYGYTF.

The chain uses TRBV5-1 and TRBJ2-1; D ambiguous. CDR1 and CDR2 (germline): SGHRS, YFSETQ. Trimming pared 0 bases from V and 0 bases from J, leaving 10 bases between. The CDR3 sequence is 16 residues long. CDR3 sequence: CASSLESSPSYNEQFF. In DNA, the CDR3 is TGCGCCAGCAGCTTGGAGAGCTCGCCCTCCTACAATGAGCAGTTCTTC.

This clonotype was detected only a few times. The CDR3 here is CASSQLSDRGYNEQFF. CDR3 coding DNA: TGCGCCAGCAGCCAACTTTCGGACAGGGGCTACAATGAGCAGTTCTTC. This chain uses TRBV4-1 with TRBJ2-1; 9 nucleotides line up with TRBD1. V lost 2 bases, J lost 3 bases, and 5 bases stayed unmatched. The germline CDR1 and CDR2 sequences are MGHRA and YSYEKL. This CDR3 region has 16 residues.

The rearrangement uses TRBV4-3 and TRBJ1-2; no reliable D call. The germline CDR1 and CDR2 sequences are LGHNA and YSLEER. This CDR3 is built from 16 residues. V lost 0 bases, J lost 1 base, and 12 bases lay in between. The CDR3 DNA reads TGCGCCAGCAGCCAAGAAGGGCACGGCCTTAACTATGGCTACACCTTC. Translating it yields CASSQEGHGLNYGYTF.

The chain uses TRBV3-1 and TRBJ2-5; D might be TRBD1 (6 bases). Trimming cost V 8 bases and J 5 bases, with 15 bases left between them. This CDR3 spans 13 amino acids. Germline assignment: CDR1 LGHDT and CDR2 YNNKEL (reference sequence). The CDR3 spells CASSSNQGETQYF. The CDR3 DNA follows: TGTGCCAGCTCATCGAACCAGGGGGAGACCCAGTACTTC.

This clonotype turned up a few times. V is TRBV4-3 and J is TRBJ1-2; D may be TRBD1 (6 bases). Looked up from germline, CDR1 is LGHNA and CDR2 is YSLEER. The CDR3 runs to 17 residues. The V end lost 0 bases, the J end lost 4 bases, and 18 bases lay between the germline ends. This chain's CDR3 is CASSQDHSGAKAYGYTF. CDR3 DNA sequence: TGCGCCAGCAGCCAAGATCATTCGGGGGCGAAGGCCTATGGCTACACCTTC.

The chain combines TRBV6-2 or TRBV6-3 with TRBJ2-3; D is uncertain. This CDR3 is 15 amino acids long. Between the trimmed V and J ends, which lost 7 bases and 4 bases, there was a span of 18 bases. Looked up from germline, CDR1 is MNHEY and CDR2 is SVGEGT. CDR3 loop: CASTQLNWDADTQYF. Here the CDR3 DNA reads TGTGCCAGCACCCAACTCAACTGGGATGCAGATACGCAGTATTTT.

Here the CDR3 reads CASTLAGFSYEQYF. DNA for the CDR3: TGTGCCAGCACCCTTGCGGGTTTCTCCTACGAGCAGTACTTC. The J gene is TRBJ2-7, the V gene TRBV28, with D possibly matching TRBD2 (5 bases). Germline CDR1 MDHEN, CDR2 SYDVKM. Trimming shortened V by 7 bases and J by 0 bases, and 13 bases separated the two germline ends. This CDR3 contains 14 residues.

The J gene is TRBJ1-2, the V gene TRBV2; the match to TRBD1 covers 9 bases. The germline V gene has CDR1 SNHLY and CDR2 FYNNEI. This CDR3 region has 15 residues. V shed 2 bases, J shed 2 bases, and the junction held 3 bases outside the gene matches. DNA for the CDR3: TGTGCCAGCAGTGAATCAACAGGGGGCAACTATGGCTACACCTTC. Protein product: CASSESTGGNYGYTF.

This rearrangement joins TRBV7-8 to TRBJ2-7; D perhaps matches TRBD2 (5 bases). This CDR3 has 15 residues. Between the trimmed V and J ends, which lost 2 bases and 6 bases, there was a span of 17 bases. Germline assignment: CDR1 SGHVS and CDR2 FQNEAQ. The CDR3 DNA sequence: TGTGCCAGCAGCTTATTGGGAGTGGAGATCGGCGAGCAGTACTTC. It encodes CASSLLGVEIGEQYF.